A single sample is the source of the 4 T cell receptor beta chains below, sequenced in a study of T cells in Graves' hyperthyroidism and ophthalmopathy. The source material, RNA transcripts, was used to amplify TCR beta CDR3 regions. HTBI primers were the set used in a first-round RT-PCR of the TCR CDR3. TCRdb passed the multiplex PCR reads through MiXCR, listing each CDR3 protein once. Found here are hundreds of thousands of distinct CDR3 sequences, about 14% of them singletons; the top ten hold under 7%. The source material was blood. These receptors originate from a woman in her twenties or thirties with Graves' hyperthyroidism that later progressed to Graves' ophthalmopathy.

This clonotype was seen many times. This chain links TRBV19 with TRBJ2-3; TRBD1 aligns across 11 bases. Trimming took 6 bases from V and 4 from J; bases not matched to a gene: 3. This CDR3 comprises 14 residues. CDR1 is LNHDA, CDR2 SQIVND, per germline (reference sequence). The CDR3 reads CASRAGQGADTQYF. DNA for the CDR3: TGTGCCAGTAGGGCGGGACAGGGGGCAGATACGCAGTATTTT.

Only a few counts were recorded for this clonotype. This chain links TRBV6-6 with TRBJ1-2; D is possibly TRBD1 (6 bases). Trimming removed 2 bases from V and 4 bases from J, with 14 bases in between. The length of the CDR3 is 15 residues. The germline V gene has CDR1 MNHNY and CDR2 SVGAGI (reference sequence). CDR3 in amino acids: CASSYEGDRTYGYTF. The CDR3 DNA sequence: TGTGCCAGCAGTTACGAGGGGGACCGGACCTATGGCTACACCTTC.

This clonotype was recorded a few times. The rearrangement joins TRBV11-3 to TRBJ1-1; unclear D gene. Trimming cost V 5 bases and J 3 bases, with 16 bases left between them. This CDR3 spans 15 amino acids. The V gene's germline CDR1 is SGHNT and CDR2 YENEEA. The CDR3 coding sequence is TGTGCCAGCAGCGACGGAATCCTCGGGGACACTGAAGCTTTCTTT. The encoded protein is CASSDGILGDTEAFF.

There are a few counts of this clonotype. The chain is built from TRBV20-1 and TRBJ2-1; 8 nucleotides agree with TRBD2. J lost 10 bases, V lost 6 bases, and 17 bases had no gene match. Germline V gene lookup returns CDR1 DFQATT and CDR2 SNEGSKA (reference sequence). CDR3 length: 15 amino acids. In DNA form, the CDR3 reads TGCAGTGCCACTCAGGGAGCGGGAGCCTTTGGGGAGCAGTTCTTC. Its protein is CSATQGAGAFGEQFF.